At least ten counts were recorded for the clone carrying this T cell receptor (beta chain). Its antigen is still unknown. Ophthalmopathy in the patients scored at least 3 on Clinical Activity Score and at least 4 on NOSPECS grade, lasting under 3 months. Exclusion of a patient resulted from uncontrolled infection, other autoimmune disease, pregnancy or lactation. Amplified TCR beta CDR3 regions came from RNA transcripts. Using the HTBI primer set, a first-round RT-PCR was run on the TCR CDR3. Each CDR3 protein is one row after TCRdb ran MiXCR on the multiplex PCR reads. The sample holds some 360,000 distinct CDR3 sequences, roughly 18% seen once. This sample is drawn from a study of T cells in Graves' hyperthyroidism and ophthalmopathy. General study results and limits: Ophthalmopathy was separated from stable hyperthyroidism by a 13 V-J model.

Per germline, CDR1 DFQATT and CDR2 SNEGSKA (reference sequence). The CDR3 loop spans 18 amino acids. The J segment lost 3 bases and the V segment lost 1 base, leaving 9 bases of the junction unmatched. The chain carries TRBV20-1 and TRBJ2-5, with TRBD2 matching 15 bases. Sequencing input: blood. The source is a woman aged 40 to 50 with Graves' ophthalmopathy. CDR3 in amino acids: CSARGGLAGGPMEETQYF. CDR3 nucleotides: TGCAGTGCTAGAGGAGGACTAGCGGGAGGGCCTATGGAAGAGACCCAGTACTTC.